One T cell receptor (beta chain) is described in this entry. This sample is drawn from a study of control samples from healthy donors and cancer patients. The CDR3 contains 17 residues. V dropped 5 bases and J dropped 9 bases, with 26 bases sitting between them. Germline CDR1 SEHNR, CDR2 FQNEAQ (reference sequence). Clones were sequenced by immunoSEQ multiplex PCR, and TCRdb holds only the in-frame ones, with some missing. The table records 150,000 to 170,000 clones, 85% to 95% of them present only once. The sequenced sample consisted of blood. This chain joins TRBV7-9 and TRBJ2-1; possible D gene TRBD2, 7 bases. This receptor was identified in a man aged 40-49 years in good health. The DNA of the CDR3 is TGTGCCAGCAGCCAAAGGACCCTGGGGGGGCAAAGGGGTGAGCAGTTCTTC. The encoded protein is CASSQRTLGGQRGEQFF.